The sequence of this T cell receptor beta chain was determined in a study of T cell repertoires in cytomegalovirus infection. Across the study: Through public TCR beta signatures, both CMV infection and matching HLA type were indicated.

TCRdb called the reads again in MiXCR, with one record for every CDR3 protein. The sample includes approximately 350,000 distinct CDR3 sequences, approximately 35% of them seen just once. CDR1 SGHKS and CDR2 YYEKEE come from the germline V gene (reference sequence). This CDR3 is 15 amino acids long. J lost 4 bases, V lost 4 bases, and 3 bases had no gene match. The table lists this clonotype with many counts. Its antigen remains unknown. Findings and caveats of the study: The study identified carriers of CMV plus the relevant HLA from cumulative public TCR beta family frequency.

The clonotype was recovered from a human donor in good health (CMV status not recorded). Some clones in this sample may be carry-over from other donors' samples. V and J are TRBV5-5 and TRBJ2-1; 12 bases map to TRBD2. Sequenced material: cultured PBMCs, taken from culture after CMV antigen stimulation. CDR3 in amino acids: CASSTGLAGYNEQFF. In DNA, the CDR3 is TGTGCCAGCAGCACCGGACTAGCGGGATACAATGAGCAGTTCTTC.